One and the same sample provided the 20 T cell receptor beta chains below, sequenced in a study of shared clonotypes between healthy human individuals. Naive CD8 populations comprised CD45RO-negative cells positively selected for CCR7, excluding terminally differentiated effector memory CD45RA+ cells. Data came from immunoSEQ multiplex PCR; TCRdb stores just in-frame clones and leaves some out. Of just over 2,000,000 clones listed, approximately 95% are singletons. Sequenced material: naive CD8+ T cells sorted from blood. All receptors come from a young man in good health.

The gene calls are TRBV10-2 and TRBJ2-7; no clear D gene. CDR1 and CDR2 from the germline V gene are WSHSY and SAAADI. V lost 6 bases to trimming and J lost 5 bases, with 8 bases between them. The CDR3 covers 11 residues. The CDR3 sequence is CASRGGHEQYF. The CDR3 coding sequence is TGCGCCAGCAGAGGCGGCCACGAGCAGTACTTC.

V is TRBV5-6 and J is TRBJ2-1, with TRBD1 as a possible D gene (5 bases). The V gene lost 3 bases and the J gene lost 6 bases, with 10 bases spanning the gap. This CDR3 region has 13 residues. Germline CDR1 is SGHDT and CDR2 is YYEEEE. CDR3 DNA sequence: TGTGCCAGCAGCTACAGGCTTGGCAATGAGCAGTTCTTC. This sequence encodes CASSYRLGNEQFF.

The gene calls are TRBV19 and TRBJ2-3, with no clear D. Looked up from germline, CDR1 is LNHDA and CDR2 is SQIVND (reference sequence). Trimming took off 3 bases at V and 2 bases at J, with 6 bases between the two ends. CDR3 length: 13 residues. CDR3 coding DNA: TGTGCCAGTAGTATGATCCCCACAGATACGCAGTATTTT. This gives the protein CASSMIPTDTQYF.

With respect to this clone: The sample carries other DNA sequences with the same CDR3. This chain links TRBV5-1 with TRBJ1-1; weak D call: TRBD1 (5 bases). The ends were cut back, 2 bases at V and 2 bases at J, with 10 bases in the middle. The CDR3 totals 14 residues. Germline CDR1 is SGHRS and CDR2 is YFSETQ. For the CDR3, the DNA is TGCGCCAGCAGCTTCGACAGTCCCAACACTGAAGCTTTCTTT. Amino acids: CASSFDSPNTEAFF.

In regard to this clone: Other DNA sequences in this sample translate to the same CDR3. This CDR3 is CASSSNQPQHF. Here the CDR3 DNA reads TGTGCCAGCAGTTCAAATCAGCCCCAGCATTTT. The chain combines TRBV6-1 with TRBJ1-5; D unresolved. Trimming removed 5 bases at V and 4 bases at J, with 3 bases between. This CDR3 is built from 11 residues. Looked up from germline, CDR1 is MNHNS and CDR2 is SASEGT.

A remark on this clone: The same CDR3 is also encoded by other DNA sequences in this sample. This chain connects TRBV9 to TRBJ2-7; TRBD2 matches 9 bases. Germline V lookup: CDR1 SGDLS, CDR2 YYNGEE. The trim removed 3 bases at V and 1 base at J, leaving 5 bases unmatched. CDR3 length equals 15 residues. CDR3 sequence (DNA): TGTGCCAGCAGCGCCGGACTAGCGCCGTCCTACGAGCAGTACTTC. It codes for CASSAGLAPSYEQYF.

The chain couples TRBV19 to TRBJ1-5, with D unresolved. Trimming left V 6 bases short and J 6 bases short, with 15 bases between. The CDR3 spans 14 residues. From germline, CDR1 is LNHDA and CDR2 SQIVND (reference sequence). CDR3 region: CASSPEAGFQPQHF. CDR3 coding DNA: TGTGCCAGTAGCCCCGAGGCGGGTTTTCAGCCCCAGCATTTT.

The CDR3 sequence: CASSSNGGGYNEQFF. For the CDR3, the DNA is TGTGCCAGCAGCTCCAACGGGGGGGGCTACAATGAGCAGTTCTTC. The chain combines TRBV7-9 with TRBJ2-1, with TRBD2 matching over 8 bases. The CDR3 spans 15 residues. Trimming removed 4 bases from V and 3 bases from J; junction bases left unmatched: 5. Germline values: CDR1 SEHNR, CDR2 FQNEAQ (reference sequence).

The chain uses TRBV11-2 and TRBJ2-5, with 11 positions matching TRBD1. J gave up 4 bases and V 4 bases, and 8 bases lay outside the gene matches. The CDR3 is 16 residues long. From germline, CDR1 is SGHAT and CDR2 FQNNGV. CDR3 coding DNA: TGTGCCAGCAGCTCGTCCGGGACAGGGGGAGGAGAGACCCAGTACTTC. The encoded protein is CASSSSGTGGGETQYF.

V and J are TRBV18 and TRBJ1-2; D is possibly TRBD1 (6 bases). V was trimmed by 6 bases and J by 9 bases, leaving 17 bases between them. The CDR3 is 13 residues long. Germline CDR1 and CDR2: KGHSH and LQKENI. CDR3 coding DNA: TGTGCCAGCTCCCAATTAGGGGACACCAGCTACACCTTC. Translating it yields CASSQLGDTSYTF.

V and J are TRBV27 and TRBJ2-3, with D uncertain. V lost 2 bases, J lost 3 bases, and 12 bases lay in between. CDR1 MNHEY and CDR2 SMNVEV come from the germline V gene (reference sequence). The CDR3 has 15 amino acids. The CDR3 nucleotides read TGTGCCAGCAGTTTAAGTCTAGTGGGTACAGATACGCAGTATTTT. This sequence encodes CASSLSLVGTDTQYF.

Comment on this clone: The same CDR3 arises from other DNA sequences in this sample as well. The chain joins TRBV28 to TRBJ2-3, with D hard to call. The CDR3 consists of 13 residues. Germline V gene sequence: CDR1 MDHEN, CDR2 SYDVKM. V shed 3 bases and J shed 6 bases, with 10 bases lying between them. The CDR3 DNA sequence: TGTGCCAGCAGTTTCCGAAAAACGGATACGCAGTATTTT. It is translated as CASSFRKTDTQYF.

Notes on this clone: This sample also contains other DNA sequences that code for the same CDR3. The chain carries TRBV7-3 and TRBJ2-7; D is ambiguous. V was cut by 4 bases and J by 4 bases, with 5 bases left in between. In germline, CDR1 is SGHTA, CDR2 FQGTGA. The CDR3 runs 11 residues. CDR3 sequence: CASSSPYEQYF. The CDR3 nucleotides are TGTGCCAGCAGCTCCCCTTACGAGCAGTACTTC.

The CDR3 reads CASSLIGQSYEAQYF. The CDR3 DNA reads as TGTGCCAGCAGTTTAATAGGACAGTCCTACGAAGCGCAGTACTTC. V gene TRBV27 combines with J gene TRBJ2-7; D may be TRBD1 (6 bases). CDR3 length: 15 residues. The V gene's germline CDR1 is MNHEY and CDR2 SMNVEV (reference sequence). Trimming left V 2 bases short and J 9 bases short, with 20 bases between.

The rearrangement links TRBV30 to TRBJ2-7; TRBD2 matches at 8 bases. CDR3 length equals 14 residues. The germline gives CDR1 GTSNPN, CDR2 SVGIG (reference sequence). The V gene end was trimmed by 4 bases and the J gene end by 6 bases; junction bases not matched to a gene: 11. The CDR3 loop is CAWTVAGPSGEQYF. For the CDR3, the DNA is TGTGCCTGGACGGTAGCGGGACCTTCCGGCGAGCAGTACTTC.

This clone was observed a few times. This same CDR3 is encoded by further DNA sequences in the sample. The chain combines TRBV7-9 with TRBJ2-1; unclear D gene. Germline V gene lookup returns CDR1 SEHNR and CDR2 FQNEAQ (reference sequence). Trimming stripped 0 bases from V and 6 bases from J, with 3 bases between. The CDR3 spans 12 residues. The chain's CDR3 is CASSLASNEQFF. The CDR3, as DNA: TGTGCCAGCAGCTTAGCCAGCAATGAGCAGTTCTTC.

Comments on this clone: Other DNA variants within this sample encode the same CDR3. V and J are TRBV29-1 and TRBJ2-3; D is unclear. The CDR3 runs to 11 residues. Deletions cut 3 bases from V and 0 bases from J, with 1 base between. Looked up from germline, CDR1 is SQVTM and CDR2 is ANQGSEA. CDR3 sequence (DNA): TGCAGCGTTGAGAGCACAGATACGCAGTATTTT. Translation gives CSVESTDTQYF.

J is TRBJ1-6 and V is TRBV27; tentative D call: TRBD1 (5 bases). This CDR3 has 15 amino acids. V was cut by 1 base and J by 10 bases, with 14 bases left in between. Per the germline V gene, CDR1 is MNHEY and CDR2 is SMNVEV (reference sequence). The chain's CDR3 is CASSLFQGSKSPLHF. As DNA, the CDR3 is TGTGCCAGCAGTTTATTTCAGGGATCCAAATCACCCCTCCACTTT.

The CDR3 DNA is TGCGCCAGCAGTCAATCGATCGGCAGACAAGAGACCCAGTACTTC. Translation: CASSQSIGRQETQYF. The chain recombines TRBV23-1 with TRBJ2-5; unclear D gene. TRBV23-1 is labeled an ORF, and its function is uncertain. The CDR3 is 15 amino acids. V lost 0 bases to trimming and J lost 2 bases, with 10 bases between them.

The chain joins TRBV13 to TRBJ1-2; D gene unclear. This CDR3 is 15 amino acids long. Germline lookup yields CDR1 PRHDT and CDR2 FYEKMQ (reference sequence). The germline V and J ends were trimmed by 2 bases and 0 bases, with 10 bases remaining between them. The chain's CDR3 is CASSLSPGSNYGYTF. CDR3 sequence (DNA): TGTGCCAGCAGCTTATCTCCGGGTTCTAACTATGGCTACACCTTC.